The 15 T cell receptor beta chains presented below share a single source sample, sequenced in a study of cytomegalovirus exposure and HLA in healthy donors. PCR involved 60 Vbeta and 13 Jbeta primers. Sequencing used immunoSEQ multiplex PCR; TCRdb keeps in-frame clones, though not all of them. Altogether roughly 100,000 clones are present, approximately 74% being singletons, with the ten largest covering under 2%. Input material: PBMCs. The receptors here all came from a woman aged 40 to 50 in good health and CMV-seronegative.

The chain carries TRBV5-1 and TRBJ2-1; 7 bases fit TRBD1. CDR3 length: 16 residues. The germline gives CDR1 SGHRS, CDR2 YFSETQ. After removal of 0 bases from V and 4 bases from J, the junction contained 7 bases not matched to a gene. The DNA of the CDR3 is TGCGCCAGCAGCTTGGGGTTGGGGACAGCTTACAATGAGCAGTTCTTC. Its protein is CASSLGLGTAYNEQFF.

This clone was observed a handful of times. The J gene is TRBJ2-1, the V gene TRBV7-2; 9 positions match TRBD2. V dropped 1 base and J dropped 5; count of bases not matched to a gene: 3. The CDR3 covers 15 residues. Germline values: CDR1 SGHTA, CDR2 FQGNSA. For the CDR3, the DNA is TGTGCCAGCAGCTTAGAGGGGACTAGCAACAATGAGCAGTTCTTC. Its protein product is CASSLEGTSNNEQFF.

CDR3 residues: CASSQPGQGGEKLFF. DNA of the CDR3: TGTGCCAGCAGCCAACCTGGACAGGGCGGTGAAAAACTGTTTTTT. The chain recombines TRBV4-2 with TRBJ1-4; 8 bases fit TRBD1. The CDR3 runs 15 residues. The ends lost 2 bases at V and 7 bases at J; junction bases unmatched: 6. Per the germline V gene, CDR1 is LGHNA and CDR2 is YNFKEQ.

CDR3 region: CASSSTGEQFF. The CDR3 region has the DNA TGTGCCAGCAGTTCGACGGGTGAGCAGTTCTTC. V usage is TRBV6-5 and J usage is TRBJ2-1; D gene unclear. The CDR3 extends over 11 amino acids. V was trimmed by 4 bases and J by 9 bases, leaving 7 bases between them. In germline, CDR1 is MNHEY, CDR2 SVGAGI.

V gene TRBV7-2 combines with J gene TRBJ2-3; 9 bases are a match to TRBD1. Trimming took 3 bases from V and 2 from J; bases not matched to a gene: 9. The CDR3 runs to 17 residues. CDR1 is SGHTA and CDR2 is FQGNSA in the germline V gene. The CDR3 region is CASSLGTGIGDTDTQYF. For the CDR3, the DNA is TGTGCCAGCAGCTTGGGGACAGGGATCGGGGACACAGATACGCAGTATTTT. Filled out from reference TRBV7-2 and TRBJ2-3, the complete variable domain reads GAGVSQSPSNKVTEKGKDVELRCDPISGHTALYWYRQSLGQGLEFLIYFQGNSAPDKSGLPSDRFSAERTGGSVSTLTIQRTQQEDSAVYLCASSLGTGIGDTDTQYFGPGTRLTVL.

This chain uses TRBV4-2 with TRBJ2-5; a weak D match, TRBD2 (6 bases). There are 15 residues in the CDR3. The V gene's germline CDR1 is LGHNA and CDR2 YNFKEQ. V lost 5 bases to trimming and J lost 4 bases, with 17 bases between them. The CDR3 region has the DNA TGTGCCAGCAGCAAAACAAACACCGGGGGAGAGACCCAGTACTTC. The encoded protein is CASSKTNTGGETQYF.

The chain employs TRBV9 and TRBJ2-3; D possibly corresponds to TRBD2 (5 bases). CDR3 length: 14 residues. Germline loops: CDR1 SGDLS, CDR2 YYNGEE. V lost 4 bases and J lost 4, with 13 bases in between. The CDR3 reads CASSPGAGADTQYF. CDR3 DNA: TGTGCCAGCAGCCCAGGAGCCGGGGCAGATACGCAGTATTTT. The full variable domain, in which reference TRBV9 and TRBJ2-3 provide the parts outside the CDR3, is DSGVTQTPKHLITATGQRVTLRCSPRSGDLSVYWYQQSLDQGLQFLIQYYNGEERAKGNILERFSAQQFPDLHSELNLSSLELGDSALYFCASSPGAGADTQYFGPGTRLTVL.

This chain connects TRBV7-8 to TRBJ2-2, with TRBD2 identical over 15 bases. V was clipped by 3 bases and J by 5 bases; unmatched bases: 7. Germline values: CDR1 SGHVS, CDR2 FQNEAQ. The CDR3 is made up of 18 amino acids. The CDR3 DNA sequence: TGTGCCAGCAGCTTGCGGACTAGCGGGGGGGCCACTACCGGGGAGCTGTTTTTT. The encoded protein is CASSLRTSGGATTGELFF.

In regard to this clone: One junction end does not reproduce the germline sequence, and a read error may be involved. The chain carries TRBV7-9 and TRBJ1-1; 7 bases align to TRBD1. CDR1 and CDR2 (germline): SEHNR, FQNEAQ (reference sequence). The CDR3 is 12 residues long. The CDR3 sequence is CSSSLGGPEAFF. As DNA, the CDR3 is TGTTCCAGCAGCTTAGGGGGCCCTGAAGCTTTCTTT.

The chain has TRBV25-1 and TRBJ1-2, with D possibly being TRBD1 (6 bases). Germline CDR1 MGHDK, CDR2 SYGVNS. V lost 6 bases to trimming and J lost 2 bases, with 13 bases between them. This CDR3 comprises 14 residues. In DNA, the CDR3 is TGTGCCAGCAGATCCCGGGACACCAACTATGGCTACACCTTC. It specifies CASRSRDTNYGYTF.

This chain joins TRBV7-8 and TRBJ2-7, with 12 bases matching TRBD2. This CDR3 is built from 16 residues. The V and J ends lost 1 base and 4 bases, in that order; junction bases with no gene match: 5. Germline V gives CDR1 SGHVS, CDR2 FQNEAQ. Here the CDR3 reads CASSLGLAGATYEQYF. The CDR3 DNA reads TGTGCCAGCAGCTTAGGACTAGCGGGGGCTACTTACGAGCAGTACTTC. The complete variable domain, with remaining parts taken from reference TRBV7-8 and TRBJ2-7, reads GAGVSQSPRYKVAKRGQDVALRCDPISGHVSLFWYQQALGQGPEFLTYFQNEAQLDKSGLPSDRFFAERPEGSVSTLKIQRTQQEDSAVYLCASSLGLAGATYEQYFGPGTRLTVT.

This CDR3 is CASRSSGGNEQFF. The CDR3 region has the DNA TGTGCCAGCAGATCCTCCGGCGGCAATGAGCAGTTCTTC. The chain couples TRBV19 to TRBJ2-1; no reliable D call. The CDR3 consists of 13 residues. From germline, CDR1 is LNHDA and CDR2 SQIVND (reference sequence). The ends were cut back, 9 bases at V and 6 bases at J, with 15 bases in the middle.

V and J are TRBV9 and TRBJ2-3; possibly TRBD2 for D (5 bases). The CDR3 is 15 residues long. Per the germline V gene, CDR1 is SGDLS and CDR2 is YYNGEE. Trimming stripped 0 bases from V and 0 bases from J, with 8 bases between. CDR3 loop: CASSVGGVSTDTQYF. For the CDR3, the DNA is TGTGCCAGCAGCGTAGGGGGAGTCAGCACAGATACGCAGTATTTT. Full variable domain (missing parts from reference TRBV9 and TRBJ2-3): DSGVTQTPKHLITATGQRVTLRCSPRSGDLSVYWYQQSLDQGLQFLIQYYNGEERAKGNILERFSAQQFPDLHSELNLSSLELGDSALYFCASSVGGVSTDTQYFGPGTRLTVL.

The chain couples TRBV5-1 to TRBJ2-7, with 8 bases lining up with TRBD2. Germline CDR1 and CDR2: SGHRS and YFSETQ. The CDR3 covers 15 residues. The ends lost 4 bases at V and 4 bases at J; junction bases unmatched: 10. The chain's CDR3 is CASSLEPGLGYEQYF. In DNA form, the CDR3 reads TGCGCCAGCAGCCTGGAACCGGGACTAGGATACGAGCAGTACTTC.

CDR3 nucleotides: TGTGCCACCAGCAGAGATCATGGTAGAAACGCTTACGAGCAGTACTTC. Encoded protein: CATSRDHGRNAYEQYF. This chain uses TRBV15 with TRBJ2-7; no clear D gene. Per germline, CDR1 LNHNV and CDR2 YYDKDF (reference sequence). Trimming left V 0 bases short and J 4 bases short, with 16 bases between. The CDR3 is made up of 16 amino acids.